This entry concerns a single TCR beta chain. Its antigen remains unidentified. The input lacks base qualities; no much larger clone sits a single base away. The sample originates from a study of long-term antiretroviral therapy in people with HIV (dated by TCRdb to about 2022). A note on the overall study: Collection of the earliest samples took place about a decade ahead of the 2015 WHO recommendation for immediate ART, at a time when ART was typically delayed until CD4 counts fell. This retrospective serial study examined whether starting ART and sustained HIV suppression were associated with changes in the composition and diversity of the TRB repertoire in peripheral blood. A total of 150 to 200 cryopreserved PBMC samples came from a few dozen adults with confirmed HIV infection and were collected serially over a mean of roughly six years (range 1-12). Of the 25 to 30 participants with HIV, about twelve were female. No cross-contamination during QIAcube processing was shown when test extractions of a monoclonal T-cell line were performed alongside fewer than 40 polyclonal samples. Study-level results and caveats: The samples were dated from about 2003 to 2018, and the ART regimens that were used may be less effective than current ART regimens. Because cell numbers in pre-ART samples were limited, unsorted PBMC were profiled instead of sorted CD4+ and CD8+ T cells. Narrower CDR3 length ranges were observed in HIV repertoires than in controls, and an antigen-experienced repertoire with only a slight naive shift after ART was suggested by the network structure. The repertoire was dominated across all time points by expanded TRB clones identified before ART initiation, although this dominance was seen to fluctuate and to decrease in many PLHIV after ART. Inferences about post-ART repertoire changes are limited because no data were available on ART adherence, viral resistance or therapy changes. Since PBMC availability was limited, sequencing covered only the TCR beta chain, with no alpha chain pairing. Starting ART was linked to a significant rise in TRB diversity, yet even after long-term ART the diversity remained significantly lower than in transplant donor controls.

Sequencing of the TRB variable region was done with the immunoSEQ hsTCRB v3.0 assay at survey level resolution. TRB sequencing targeted a depth of about 40,000-50,000 T-cell genomes per sample. An Illumina MiSeq with a v3 150-cycle kit was used to sequence the pooled TRB libraries. The authors processed their data as follows. Repertoire analysis was performed in R inside a reproducible Nextflow workflow that covered QC, data transformation and analysis. LymphoSeq2, an R package for exploring AIRR-Seq data, was used to implement custom analyses. After excluding several samples that yielded fewer than 5000 total TRB sequences, 190 or so HIV repertoires remained for analysis. Among the 180 to 200 retained HIV repertoires, 55 to 60 were collected before ART initiation and approximately 130 were collected after ART initiation. Each repertoire was downsampled to 5000 TRB nucleotide sequences, and summary statistics were averaged across 100 downsampling iterations. The analysis kept only TRB sequences whose CDR3 regions were at least seven amino acids long. Diversity was measured with a Shannon entropy-derived clonality score and the Gini coefficient. In the repertoire networks, any two of the top 5000 CDR3 amino acid sequences were linked whenever the two sequences differed by an edit distance of one. GLIPH2 predicted antigen specificity groups and MHC restriction for TRB CDR3 amino acid sequences. To flag known CMV, EBV, HIV or tissue antigen associations, CDR3 amino acid sequences were matched against VDJdb and McPAS-TCR. Pre-ART, post-ART and control groups were compared with Wilcoxon signed-rank tests and Holm-Bonferroni correction. TCRdb obtained this table from immuneACCESS and retained in-frame rearrangements with V and J assigned. These tables miss some clones; where compared with another copy, unresolved V genes account for less than half of the shortfall, and the remainder is unexplained. V, J and clone size reflect that table, while D and trimming were determined from the DNA. This sample comprises tens of thousands of clones, approximately 82% of them detected only once. The top ten clones comprise about 5.6% of the sample.

V loses 0 bases of germline sequence and J loses 5 bases, and the interval between the two ends is 8 bases. The CDR3 spans 14 residues, from the cysteine through the phenylalanine. The kept DNA is CDR3 alone, 42 bases in frame from the first base. The CDR1 and CDR2 encoded by the germline V gene are SGHDN and FVKESK. Participants were included only if at least one PBMC sample before ART initiation and at least two post-ART samples were available. All participants with HIV were treated in the United States of America. Before DNA extraction, cryopreserved samples of roughly 0.9-11 million PBMC were thawed and then washed. At the time of the earliest PBMC sample, participants with HIV were aged between roughly 20 and 60 years. Per participant, PBMC samples came from 1-4 timepoints prior to ART initiation and 2-8 timepoints following ART initiation, for a median of 7 samples. Serial HIV viral load, CD4+ T-cell count, ART history and demographic data were obtained for every participant. Genomic DNA was extracted from unsorted PBMC with a Qiagen kit on a QIAcube, with processing performed in batches of 12 samples.

Recombination linked TRBV14 to TRBJ2-1, with the D gene not confidently named. The TCR sequence derives from a woman aged 30 to 39 with HIV. The specimen comprised unsorted PBMCs, sampled 0.2 years after starting antiretroviral therapy. The CDR3: CASSQDWGNNEQFF. The DNA sequence is given as TGTGCCAGCAGCCAAGATTGGGGTAACAATGAGCAGTTCTTC. The variable domain in full, with residues beyond the CDR3 obtained from the reference TRBV14 and TRBJ2-1 genes, is EAGVTQFPSHSVIEKGQTVTLRCDPISGHDNLYWYRRVMGKEIKFLLHFVKESKQDESGMPNNRFLAERTGGTYSTLKVQPAELEDSGVYFCASSQDWGNNEQFFGPGTRLTVL.